A single sample is the source of the 9 T cell receptor beta chains below, sequenced in a study of blood T cell repertoires in COVID-19. The data were produced by immunoSEQ multiplex PCR, yet TCRdb's version contains in-frame clones alone and is incomplete. Here the sample spans over 10,000 clones, approximately 85% being singletons. What was sequenced was peripheral blood. These receptors originate from a human donor in a cohort sampled during active COVID-19.

In this sample, this clone turned up once. CDR3 sequence reads: CSAVGGETQYF. The CDR3 DNA follows: TGCAGTGCCGTCGGGGGTGAGACCCAGTACTTC. The chain recombines TRBV20-1 with TRBJ2-5, with D possibly matching TRBD2 (6 bases). The CDR3 is 11 residues long. Trimming left V 6 bases short and J 5 bases short, with 10 bases between. Looked up from germline, CDR1 is DFQATT and CDR2 is SNEGSKA (reference sequence).

The V gene is TRBV2, the J gene TRBJ1-5; D gene uncertain. CDR1 and CDR2 (germline): SNHLY, FYNNEI. CDR3 length: 14 amino acids. V was clipped by 6 bases and J by 7 bases, with 16 bases between them. CDR3 bases: TGTGCCAGCAGAAGAGAGGGATCTACCCAGCCCCAGCATTTT. This translates into CASRREGSTQPQHF.

The rearrangement links TRBV11-2 to TRBJ2-7; D not resolved. V shed 0 bases and J shed 6 bases, with 9 bases lying between them. The CDR3 has 13 residues. The germline V gene has CDR1 SGHAT and CDR2 FQNNGV. This chain's CDR3 is CASSLEQRVEQYF. CDR3 coding DNA: TGTGCCAGCAGCTTAGAACAACGGGTCGAGCAGTACTTC.

This sequence joins TRBV7-8 and TRBJ2-1, with 9 bases fitting TRBD1. CDR3 length equals 14 residues. The junction had 5 bases not matched to a gene; V was cut back by 5 bases and J by 6 bases. CDR1 SGHVS and CDR2 FQNEAQ come from the germline V gene. The CDR3, as DNA: TGTGCCAGCAGCCGAGGACAGGGGAGCAATGAGCAGTTCTTC. Its protein product is CASSRGQGSNEQFF.

The chain links TRBV5-5 to TRBJ2-5; 8 nucleotides agree with TRBD1. Germline values: CDR1 SGHKS, CDR2 YYEKEE (reference sequence). This CDR3 has 14 amino acids. V lost 3 bases, J lost 4 bases, and 5 bases stayed unmatched. In nucleotides, the CDR3 is TGTGCCAGCAGCTGGGGACAGGTTTTAGAGACCCAGTACTTC. Its translation: CASSWGQVLETQYF.

V gene TRBV7-8 combines with J gene TRBJ1-5; D ambiguous. With 3 bases removed from V and 1 base from J, the gap between germline ends came to 10 bases. Germline CDR1 is SGHVS and CDR2 is FQNEAQ. The CDR3 runs to 15 residues. In DNA form, the CDR3 reads TGTGCCAGCAGCTTTGGCAGACTAAGCAATCAGCCCCAGCATTTT. It yields the protein CASSFGRLSNQPQHF.

The chain combines TRBV6-5 with TRBJ2-7; possibly TRBD2 for D (6 bases). Trimming removed 7 bases at V and 2 bases at J, with 9 bases between. This CDR3 has 12 amino acids. CDR1 is MNHEY, CDR2 SVGAGI, per germline. CDR3 in amino acids: CASKRTTYEQYF. The CDR3 DNA sequence: TGTGCCAGCAAAAGGACTACCTACGAGCAGTACTTC.

The rearrangement uses TRBV5-1 and TRBJ1-1, with 10 nucleotides matching TRBD1. CDR3 length equals 14 residues. V shed 4 bases, J shed 4 bases, and the junction held 4 bases outside the gene matches. Germline V CDR1 and CDR2: SGHRS, YFSETQ. The CDR3 here is CASSHGQGGTEAFF. The CDR3 coding sequence is TGCGCCAGCAGCCACGGACAGGGGGGCACTGAAGCTTTCTTT.

In its sample, this clone was seen once. The chain recombines TRBV4-1 with TRBJ1-3; D is possibly TRBD1 (5 bases). Germline V gives CDR1 MGHRA, CDR2 YSYEKL. CDR3 length equals 15 residues. V was clipped by 0 bases and J by 0 bases, with 6 bases between them. CDR3 residues: CASSQDRGSGNTIYF. CDR3 nucleotides: TGCGCCAGCAGCCAAGATAGGGGCTCTGGAAACACCATATATTTT.